This T cell receptor (beta chain) was sequenced for a study of low-dose radiotherapy and immunotherapy resistance in tumors. Alpha- and beta-chain coverage of first-strand cDNA came from TRAV- and TRBV-specific primers. Both a constant-region primer and a V-primer adapter served to amplify TCRs across roughly 21 PCR cycles. TCRdb re-called the reads through MiXCR, storing one row per CDR3 protein. The sample holds about 39,000 distinct CDR3 sequences, about a fifth seen once. This CDR3 is built from 16 residues. Germline CDR1 and CDR2: SGHVS and FQNEAQ. V was clipped by 4 bases and J by 0 bases, with 16 bases between them. This clonotype was observed many times. Documented time point: after trial treatment. Treatment meaning: LDRT plus nivolumab, ipilimumab, low-dose cyclophosphamide and aspirin (RACIN trial).

The chain recombines TRBV7-8 with TRBJ2-7; no clear D. The sequence came from a female donor with ovarian cancer. Material: PBMCs, obtained after low-dose radiotherapy plus immunotherapy. The chain's CDR3 is CASSSFFGGTSYEQYF. The CDR3 DNA reads as TGTGCCAGCAGCTCCTTTTTTGGCGGTACCTCCTACGAGCAGTACTTC.